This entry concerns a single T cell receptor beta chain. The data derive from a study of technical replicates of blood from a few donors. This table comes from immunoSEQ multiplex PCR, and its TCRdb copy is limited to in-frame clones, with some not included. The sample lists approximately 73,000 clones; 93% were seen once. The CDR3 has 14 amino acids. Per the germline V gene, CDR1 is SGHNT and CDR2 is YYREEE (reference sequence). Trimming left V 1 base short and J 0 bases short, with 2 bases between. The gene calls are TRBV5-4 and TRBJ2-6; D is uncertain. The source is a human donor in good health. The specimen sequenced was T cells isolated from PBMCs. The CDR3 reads CASSLLSGANVLTF. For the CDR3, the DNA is TGTGCCAGCAGCTTGCTCTCTGGGGCCAACGTCCTGACTTTC.